This TCR beta chain emerged from a study of T cell repertoires in aging, cancer and after chemotherapy. Study-level background: Donors were grouped into six age bands spanning 30 or younger through 70 or older.

Amplification of TCR beta used genomic DNA extracted from peripheral blood. In the case of this clonotype: Its antigen is still unknown.

Looked up from germline, CDR1 is MNHEY and CDR2 is SVGAGI. V was trimmed by 6 bases and J by 7 bases, leaving 13 bases between them. The CDR3 is 13 amino acids. Findings and limits, study-wide: In cancer patients, declining TCR diversity with age involved lost richness and lost evenness. Compared with age-matched healthy donors, untreated hematological or solid cancer patients showed higher blood TCR clonality. In each cancer cohort, median generation probability increased across chemotherapy, suggesting thymic output rebounded.

TRB rearrangements spanning V, D and J were amplified using mixed TRB-A/B primers. A single record per CDR3 protein comes from TCRdb applying MiXCR to the multiplex PCR reads. The sample carries roughly 9,300 distinct CDR3 sequences, under 45% recorded once. The chain employs TRBV6-5 and TRBJ1-5; D is unresolved. The TCR originated in a human donor in good health. Material for sequencing was blood. The DNA for the CDR3 is TGTGCCAGCAGACTCACGGCTAGGCAGCCCCAGCATTTT. It encodes CASRLTARQPQHF.